These T cell receptor beta chains were read from a single sample in a study of T cell changes during pregnancy in multiple sclerosis. Profiled with immunoSEQ multiplex PCR; TCRdb holds only in-frame clones, not every one. Among roughly 43,000 clones, roughly nine tenths were seen once, and the ten largest hold approximately 1.2%. The specimen comprised CD4+ T cells from peripheral blood mononuclear cells, sampled after pregnancy. The receptors originated from a female donor with multiple sclerosis, enrolled in a pregnancy study. Each CDR3 is given with its conserved first and last residue. A D gene is named only where the DNA matches it firmly. Clone size is given for some rows only: seen once, a few or many times, or a class if the clone is expanded.

size	J	D	V	CDR3	DNA
.	TRBJ1-2	.	TRBV27	CASSWGGALNYGYTF	TGTGCCAGCAGTTGGGGGGGGGCCCTCAACTATGGCTACACCTTC
.	TRBJ1-2	.	TRBV7-9	CASSLAGVHYGYTF	TGTGCCAGCAGCTTGGCAGGGGTACACTATGGCTACACCTTC
once	TRBJ1-1	.	TRBV27	CASSPIQGITEAFF	TGTGCCAGCAGTCCCATCCAGGGTATCACTGAAGCTTTCTTT
.	TRBJ2-5	TRBD2	TRBV2	CASLRGLAQETQYF	TGTGCCAGCTTACGGGGACTAGCACAAGAGACCCAGTACTTC
.	TRBJ2-1	.	TRBV6-6	CASSLNYNEQFF	TGTGCCAGCAGCCTTAATTACAATGAGCAGTTCTTC
.	TRBJ2-4	.	TRBV18	CASSPPAAGQNIQYF	TGTGCCAGCTCACCACCGGCAGCGGGTCAAAACATTCAGTACTTC
few	TRBJ1-4	TRBD1	TRBV19	CASKPGQVATNEKLFF	TGTGCCAGTAAGCCGGGACAGGTTGCAACTAATGAAAAACTGTTTTTT
.	TRBJ1-1	TRBD1	TRBV10-3	CAITLQGDTEAFF	TGTGCCATCACTCTACAGGGGGACACTGAAGCTTTCTTT
.	TRBJ1-2	.	TRBV5-4	CASSLNDRHHGYTF	TGTGCCAGCAGCTTGAATGACAGGCACCATGGCTACACCTTC
.	TRBJ2-1	.	TRBV11-3	CASSRDPAPNNEQFF	TGTGCCAGCAGCCGGGATCCCGCTCCAAACAATGAGCAGTTCTTC
.	TRBJ2-7	TRBD2	TRBV5-4	CASSSASGGSYEQYF	TGTGCCAGCAGCTCAGCTAGCGGGGGCTCCTACGAGCAGTACTTC
.	TRBJ1-1	TRBD1	TRBV27	CASSRSGTVMNTEAFF	TGTGCCAGCAGTCGGTCCGGGACAGTCATGAACACTGAAGCTTTCTTT
.	TRBJ1-1	TRBD1	TRBV5-1	CASSRQGARTEAFF	TGCGCCAGCAGTCGACAGGGGGCGCGTACTGAAGCTTTCTTT
.	TRBJ2-7	TRBD1	TRBV5-1	CASSLEGQVYEQYF	TGCGCCAGCAGCTTGGAGGGACAGGTTTACGAGCAGTACTTC
.	TRBJ2-7	.	TRBV10-3	CAISENPQSYEQYF	TGTGCCATCAGTGAGAATCCCCAATCCTACGAGCAGTACTTC
.	TRBJ1-2	TRBD1	TRBV6-5	CASRKETGIGYTF	TGTGCCAGCAGAAAGGAGACAGGGATTGGCTACACCTTC
.	TRBJ2-7	.	TRBV27	CASSRVQGYEQYF	TGTGCCAGCAGCCGGGTACAGGGCTACGAGCAGTACTTC
.	TRBJ1-1	.	TRBV29-1	CSARQVTNTEAFF	TGCAGCGCCAGACAGGTAACGAACACTGAAGCTTTCTTT
.	TRBJ2-7	.	TRBV18	CASSPPSNRDEQYF	TGTGCCAGCTCACCACCGTCTAACAGGGACGAGCAGTACTTC
.	TRBJ1-2	.	TRBV28	CAALGGVRPYNYGYTF	TGTGCCGCGTTGGGAGGGGTCCGGCCATATAACTATGGCTACACCTTC
.	TRBJ2-1	TRBD2	TRBV4-1	CASSQVGGRDSNEQFF	TGCGCCAGCAGCCAAGTCGGTGGGAGGGATAGTAATGAGCAGTTCTTC
.	TRBJ2-1	.	TRBV9	CASSVSGSSYNEQFF	TGTGCCAGCAGCGTTAGCGGTAGCTCCTACAATGAGCAGTTCTTC
.	TRBJ2-1	TRBD1	TRBV18	CASSPVRGHYNEQFF	TGTGCCAGCTCACCAGTCAGGGGGCATTACAATGAGCAGTTCTTC
.	TRBJ2-2	.	TRBV10-1	CASSAWRAPDTGELFF	TGCGCCAGCAGTGCGTGGAGGGCCCCCGACACCGGGGAGCTGTTTTTT
few	TRBJ1-1	.	TRBV29-1	CSVERPEAFF	TGCAGCGTTGAGAGGCCTGAAGCTTTCTTT
.	TRBJ1-1	.	TRBV7-2	CASSFLVTGDMNTEAFF	TGTGCCAGCAGCTTCCTCGTGACAGGTGATATGAACACTGAAGCTTTCTTT
.	TRBJ2-2	TRBD1	TRBV5-1	CASSFQGAGTGELFF	TGCGCCAGCAGCTTCCAGGGGGCGGGAACCGGGGAGCTGTTTTTT
.	TRBJ2-2	.	TRBV10-2	CASNGGQDTGELFF	TGCGCCAGCAACGGGGGGCAAGACACCGGGGAGCTGTTTTTT
.	TRBJ2-1	.	TRBV4-3	CASSQVGGGGSEFF	TGCGCCAGCAGCCAAGTAGGGGGGGGCGGGAGTGAGTTCTTC
.	TRBJ2-5	TRBD1	TRBV27	CASRGTGPETQYF	TGTGCCAGCAGGGGGACAGGGCCTGAGACCCAGTACTTC
.	TRBJ2-1	TRBD2	TRBV5-6	CASRETGTSANEQFF	TGTGCCAGCAGAGAAACGGGGACTAGCGCCAATGAGCAGTTCTTC
.	TRBJ2-7	TRBD2	TRBV5-4	CASSLAGASGSYYEQYF	TGTGCCAGCAGCTTGGCCGGAGCTAGCGGGAGTTACTACGAGCAGTACTTC
.	TRBJ2-7	TRBD2	TRBV7-2	CASSPGLAPYEQYF	TGTGCCAGCAGCCCGGGACTAGCGCCCTACGAGCAGTACTTC
.	TRBJ1-4	TRBD1	TRBV5-1	CASSPDRAGEKLFF	TGCGCCAGCAGCCCGGACAGGGCGGGAGAAAAACTGTTTTTT
many	TRBJ2-1	TRBD1	TRBV18	CASSRADRDNEQFF	TGTGCCAGCTCACGTGCGGACAGGGACAATGAGCAGTTCTTC
once	TRBJ2-1	TRBD2	TRBV2	CASSLSGRLYNEQFF	TGTGCCAGCAGTCTCAGCGGGAGGCTTTACAATGAGCAGTTCTTC
.	TRBJ2-1	TRBD2	TRBV18	CASSPTGGPDEQFF	TGTGCCAGCTCACCGACGGGAGGGCCGGATGAGCAGTTCTTC
.	TRBJ2-7	TRBD1	TRBV7-3	CASSLTRDRRQHGYEQYF	TGTGCCAGCAGCTTAACCCGGGACAGGCGCCAGCATGGATACGAGCAGTACTTC
.	TRBJ1-2	.	TRBV10-3	CAISESRDISGYTF	TGTGCCATCAGTGAGTCTAGGGACATTAGTGGCTACACCTTC
once	TRBJ2-1	.	TRBV7-2	CASSLGTGYNEQFF	TGTGCCAGCAGCTTAGGGACTGGATACAATGAGCAGTTCTTC
once	TRBJ2-5	.	TRBV5-4	CASSLDRAETQYF	TGTGCCAGCAGCTTGGACAGGGCGGAGACCCAGTACTTC
once	TRBJ2-2	.	TRBV5-4	CASSLRQANTGELFF	TGTGCCAGCAGCTTGCGACAGGCGAACACCGGGGAGCTGTTTTTT
.	TRBJ2-3	TRBD2	TRBV5-4	CASSTSSGRVSTDTQYF	TGTGCCAGCAGCACCTCTAGCGGGAGAGTTAGCACAGATACGCAGTATTTT
.	TRBJ2-3	.	TRBV19	CASSMNGGTDTQYF	TGTGCCAGTAGTATGAACGGGGGCACAGATACGCAGTATTTT
.	TRBJ2-7	.	TRBV11-2	CASSSGLSYEQYF	TGTGCCAGCAGCTCGGGACTCTCCTACGAGCAGTACTTC
.	TRBJ2-7	.	TRBV2	CASRTDVSSYEQYF	TGTGCCAGCAGGACAGACGTAAGCTCCTACGAGCAGTACTTC
.	TRBJ2-3	.	TRBV18	CASSPGGGGTDTQYF	TGTGCCAGCTCACCGGGGGGGGGCGGCACAGATACGCAGTATTTT
.	TRBJ1-1	TRBD1	TRBV19	CASSIDRVDTEAFF	TGTGCCAGTAGTATTGACAGGGTCGACACTGAAGCTTTCTTT
.	TRBJ2-7	.	TRBV4-3	CASSQDIRGLGYEQYF	TGCGCCAGCAGCCAAGATATAAGGGGTTTGGGCTACGAGCAGTACTTC
.	TRBJ2-5	TRBD2	TRBV10-3	CAISATGGQETQYF	TGTGCCATCAGCGCCACGGGGGGACAAGAGACCCAGTACTTC
.	TRBJ1-5	.	TRBV7-6	CASSLQGAGNQPQHF	TGTGCCAGCAGCTTACAAGGGGCTGGCAATCAGCCCCAGCATTTT
many	TRBJ2-7	TRBD2	TRBV2	CASTSQTSGIYEQYF	TGTGCCAGCACTTCCCAGACTAGCGGGATCTACGAGCAGTACTTC
once	TRBJ2-2	.	TRBV4-1	CASSHSRQEETGELFF	TGCGCCAGCAGCCACTCACGACAGGAAGAGACCGGGGAGCTGTTTTTT
.	TRBJ2-2	TRBD2	TRBV7-2	CASSLAPGTREKLFF	TGTGCCAGCAGCTTAGCCCCCGGGACTAGGGAAAAGCTGTTTTTT
few	TRBJ1-1	.	TRBV29-1	CSVSRGNTEAFF	TGCAGCGTTTCCAGGGGGAACACTGAAGCTTTCTTT